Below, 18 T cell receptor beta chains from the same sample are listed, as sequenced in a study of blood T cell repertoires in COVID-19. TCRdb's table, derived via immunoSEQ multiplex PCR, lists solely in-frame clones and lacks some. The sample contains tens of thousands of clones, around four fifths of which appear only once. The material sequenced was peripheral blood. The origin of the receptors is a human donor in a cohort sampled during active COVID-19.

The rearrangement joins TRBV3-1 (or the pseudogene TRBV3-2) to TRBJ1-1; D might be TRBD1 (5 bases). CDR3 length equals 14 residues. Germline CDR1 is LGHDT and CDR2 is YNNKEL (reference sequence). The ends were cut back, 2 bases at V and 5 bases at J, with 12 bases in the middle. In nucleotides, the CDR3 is TGTGCCAGCAGCCAATGGCAGGGTGGAACTGAAGCTTTCTTT. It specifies CASSQWQGGTEAFF.

DNA of the CDR3: TGTGCCAGCAGTGGGGGGGGCGGCACCGGGGAGCTGTTTTTT. This translates into CASSGGGGTGELFF. The chain links TRBV6-4 to TRBJ2-2; a weak D match, TRBD2 (7 bases). The V end lost 4 bases, the J end lost 4 bases, and 10 bases lay between the germline ends. This CDR3 is built from 14 residues. Germline CDR1 MRHNA, CDR2 SNTAGT.

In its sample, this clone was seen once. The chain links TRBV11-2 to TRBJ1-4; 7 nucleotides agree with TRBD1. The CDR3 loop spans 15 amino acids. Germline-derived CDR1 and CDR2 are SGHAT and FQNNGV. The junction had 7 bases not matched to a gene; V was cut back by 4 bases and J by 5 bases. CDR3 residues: CASSWGTDPNEKLFF. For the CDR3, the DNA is TGTGCCAGCAGCTGGGGGACAGACCCCAATGAAAAACTGTTTTTT.

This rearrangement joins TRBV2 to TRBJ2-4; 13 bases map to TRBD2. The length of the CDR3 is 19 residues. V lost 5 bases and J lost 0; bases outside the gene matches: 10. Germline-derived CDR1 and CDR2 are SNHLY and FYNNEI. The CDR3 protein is CASSSGTSGTFLAKNIQYF. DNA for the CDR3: TGTGCCAGCAGTTCGGGGACTAGCGGGACCTTCCTAGCCAAAAACATTCAGTACTTC.

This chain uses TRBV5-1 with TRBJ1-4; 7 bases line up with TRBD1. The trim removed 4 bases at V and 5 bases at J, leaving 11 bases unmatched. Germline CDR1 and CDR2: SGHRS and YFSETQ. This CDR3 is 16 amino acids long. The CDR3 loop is CASSQGTAQANEKLFF. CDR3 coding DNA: TGCGCCAGCAGCCAAGGGACAGCCCAAGCGAATGAAAAACTGTTTTTT.

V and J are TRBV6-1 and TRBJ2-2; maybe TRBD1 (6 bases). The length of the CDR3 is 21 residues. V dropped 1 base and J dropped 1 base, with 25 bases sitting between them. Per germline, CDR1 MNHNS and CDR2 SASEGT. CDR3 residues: CASSEEGRGYVGGKNTGELFF. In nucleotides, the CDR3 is TGTGCCAGCAGTGAAGAAGGAAGGGGCTATGTAGGGGGAAAGAACACCGGGGAGCTGTTTTTT.

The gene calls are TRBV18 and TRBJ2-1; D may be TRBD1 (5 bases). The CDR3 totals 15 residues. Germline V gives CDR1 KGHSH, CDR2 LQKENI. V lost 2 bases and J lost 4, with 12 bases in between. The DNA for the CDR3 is TGTGCCAGCTCACCAGGTCTGACAGTTTACAATGAGCAGTTCTTC. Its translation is CASSPGLTVYNEQFF.

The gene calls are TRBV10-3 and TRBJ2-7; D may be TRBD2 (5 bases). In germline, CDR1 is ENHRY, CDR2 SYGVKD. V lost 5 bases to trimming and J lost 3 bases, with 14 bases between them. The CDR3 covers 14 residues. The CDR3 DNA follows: TGTGCCATCAGTCCGGACTCGGGTCACTACGAGCAGTACTTC. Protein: CAISPDSGHYEQYF.

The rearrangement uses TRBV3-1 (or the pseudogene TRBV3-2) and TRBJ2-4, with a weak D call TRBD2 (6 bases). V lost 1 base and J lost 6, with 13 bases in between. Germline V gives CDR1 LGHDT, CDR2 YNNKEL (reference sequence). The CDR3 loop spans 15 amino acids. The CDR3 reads CASSQGRERGNIQYF. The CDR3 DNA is TGTGCCAGCAGCCAAGGGCGGGAACGGGGAAACATTCAGTACTTC.

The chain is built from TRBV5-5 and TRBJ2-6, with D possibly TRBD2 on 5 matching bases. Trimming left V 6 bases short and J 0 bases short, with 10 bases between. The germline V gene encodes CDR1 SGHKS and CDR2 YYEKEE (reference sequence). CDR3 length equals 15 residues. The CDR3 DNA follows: TGTGCCAGCATCAACGAGGGCTCTGGGGCCAACGTCCTGACTTTC. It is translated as CASINEGSGANVLTF. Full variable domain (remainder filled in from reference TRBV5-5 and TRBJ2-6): DAGVTQSPTHLIKTRGQQVTLRCSPISGHKSVSWYQQVLGQGPQFIFQYYEKEERGRGNFPDRFSARQFPNYSSELNVNALLLGDSALYLCASINEGSGANVLTFGAGSRLTVL.

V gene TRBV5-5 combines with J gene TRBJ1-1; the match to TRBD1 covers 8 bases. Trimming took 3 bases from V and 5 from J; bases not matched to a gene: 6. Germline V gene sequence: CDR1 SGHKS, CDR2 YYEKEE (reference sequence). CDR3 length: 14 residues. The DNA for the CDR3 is TGTGCCAGCAGCTCCACAGGGGGTTGGACTGAAGCTTTCTTT. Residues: CASSSTGGWTEAFF. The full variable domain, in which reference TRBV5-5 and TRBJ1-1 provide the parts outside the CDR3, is DAGVTQSPTHLIKTRGQQVTLRCSPISGHKSVSWYQQVLGQGPQFIFQYYEKEERGRGNFPDRFSARQFPNYSSELNVNALLLGDSALYLCASSSTGGWTEAFFGQGTRLTVV.

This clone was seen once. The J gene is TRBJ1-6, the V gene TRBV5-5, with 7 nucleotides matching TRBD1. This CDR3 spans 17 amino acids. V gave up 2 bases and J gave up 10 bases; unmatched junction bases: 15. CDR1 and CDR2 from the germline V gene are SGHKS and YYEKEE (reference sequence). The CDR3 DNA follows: TGTGCCAGCAGCTTCTCCGGGGTTAAGGGGGCGGGCTCACCCCTCCACTTT. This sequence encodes CASSFSGVKGAGSPLHF.

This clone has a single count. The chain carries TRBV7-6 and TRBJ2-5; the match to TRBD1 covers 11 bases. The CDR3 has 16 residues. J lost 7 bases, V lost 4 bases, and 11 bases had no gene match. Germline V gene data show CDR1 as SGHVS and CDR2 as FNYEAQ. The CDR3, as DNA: TGTGCCAGCAGCTCGAACCGCGAGGGACAGGGGGGGACCCAGTACTTC. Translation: CASSSNREGQGGTQYF. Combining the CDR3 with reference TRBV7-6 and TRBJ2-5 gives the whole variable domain GAGVSQSPRYKVTKRGQDVALRCDPISGHVSLYWYRQALGQGPEFLTYFNYEAQQDKSGLPNDRFSAERPEGSISTLTIQRTEQRDSAMYRCASSSNREGQGGTQYFGPGTRLLVL.

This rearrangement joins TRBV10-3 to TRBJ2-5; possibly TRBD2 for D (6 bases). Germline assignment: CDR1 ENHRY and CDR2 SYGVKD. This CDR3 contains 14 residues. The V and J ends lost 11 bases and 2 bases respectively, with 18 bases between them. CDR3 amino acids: CAAGRGQGQETQYF. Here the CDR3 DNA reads TGTGCCGCAGGGCGGGGCCAGGGACAAGAGACCCAGTACTTC.

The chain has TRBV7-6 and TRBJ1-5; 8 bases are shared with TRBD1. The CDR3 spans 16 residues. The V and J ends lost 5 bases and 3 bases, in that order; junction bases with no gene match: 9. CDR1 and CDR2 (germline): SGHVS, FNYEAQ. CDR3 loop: CASSGGTGGSNQPQHF. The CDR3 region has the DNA TGTGCCAGCAGCGGTGGGACAGGAGGCTCCAATCAGCCCCAGCATTTT.

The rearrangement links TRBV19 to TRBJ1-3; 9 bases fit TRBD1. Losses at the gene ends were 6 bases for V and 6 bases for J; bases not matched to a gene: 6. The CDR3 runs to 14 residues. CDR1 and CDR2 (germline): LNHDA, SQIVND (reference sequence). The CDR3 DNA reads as TGTGCCAGTAGCGACACAGGGGGCCTAAACACCATATATTTT. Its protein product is CASSDTGGLNTIYF.

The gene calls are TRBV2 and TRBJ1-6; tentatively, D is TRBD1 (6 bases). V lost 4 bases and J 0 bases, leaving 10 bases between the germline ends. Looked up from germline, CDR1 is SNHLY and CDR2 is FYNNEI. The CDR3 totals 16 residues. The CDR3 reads CASSGGGGSYNSPLHF. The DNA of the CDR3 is TGTGCCAGCAGTGGGGGAGGGGGCTCCTATAATTCACCCCTCCACTTT.

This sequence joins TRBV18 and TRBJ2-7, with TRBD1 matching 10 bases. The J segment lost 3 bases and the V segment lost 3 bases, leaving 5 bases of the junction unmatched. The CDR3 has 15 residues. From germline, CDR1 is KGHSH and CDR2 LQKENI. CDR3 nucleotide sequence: TGTGCCAGCTCACCCGGACAGGGGGGTCTCTACGAGCAGTACTTC. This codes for CASSPGQGGLYEQYF.